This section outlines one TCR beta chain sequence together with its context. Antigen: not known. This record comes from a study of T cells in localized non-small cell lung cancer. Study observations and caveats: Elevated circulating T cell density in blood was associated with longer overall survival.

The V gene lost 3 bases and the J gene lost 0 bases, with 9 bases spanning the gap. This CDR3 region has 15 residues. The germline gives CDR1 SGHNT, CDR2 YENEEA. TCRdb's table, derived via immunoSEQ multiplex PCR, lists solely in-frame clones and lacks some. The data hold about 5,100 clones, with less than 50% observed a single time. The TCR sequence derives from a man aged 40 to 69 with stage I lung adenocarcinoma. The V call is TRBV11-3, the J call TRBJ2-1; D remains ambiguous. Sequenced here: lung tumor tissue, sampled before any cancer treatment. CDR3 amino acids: CASSFSLGSYNEQFF. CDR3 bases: TGTGCCAGCAGCTTTTCGTTAGGCTCCTACAATGAGCAGTTCTTC.